This passage covers 14 T cell receptor beta chains from one sample sequenced in a study of CD8 T cells in Susac syndrome. After extraction with the RNeasy kit, about 0.45 to 1 ug of the RNA was reverse transcribed using random hexamers. TCRdb analysed the immunoSEQ multiplex PCR reads with MiXCR anew, one entry per CDR3 protein. In the table there are some 190,000 distinct CDR3 sequences, around 96% of which are singletons. Sequencing was carried out using CD4+ T cells from PBMCs. The receptor set was obtained from a human donor in good health.

The genes are TRBV29-1 and TRBJ2-7, with D possibly being TRBD1 or TRBD2 (5 bases each). In germline, CDR1 is SQVTM, CDR2 ANQGSEA. Trimming removed 6 bases at V and 3 bases at J, with 15 bases between. The CDR3 consists of 13 residues. The CDR3 loop is CSVGTAKDYEQYF. The CDR3, as DNA: TGCAGCGTGGGGACCGCAAAAGACTACGAGCAGTACTTC.

The chain is built from TRBV6-5 and TRBJ2-7, with 10 bases identical to TRBD1. Trimming took 2 bases from V and 4 from J; bases not matched to a gene: 5. Per germline, CDR1 MNHEY and CDR2 SVGAGI. The CDR3 length is 15 residues. CDR3 amino acids: CASSYGDRGEYEQYF. As DNA, the CDR3 is TGTGCCAGCAGTTACGGGGACAGGGGAGAGTACGAGCAGTACTTC.

The CDR3 DNA reads as TGTGCCAGCAGCCGCCGACTAGCGGGAGGGTACAATGAGCAGTTCTTC. Its protein product is CASSRRLAGGYNEQFF. V and J are TRBV14 and TRBJ2-1, with TRBD2 matching 14 bases. Germline V CDR1 and CDR2: SGHDN, FVKESK. This CDR3 has 16 amino acids. Germline trimming cut 4 bases from V and 4 bases from J; bases unmatched to any gene: 3. Together with reference TRBV14 and TRBJ2-1, the CDR3 gives the full variable domain: EAGVTQFPSHSVIEKGQTVTLRCDPISGHDNLYWYRRVMGKEIKFLLHFVKESKQDESGMPNNRFLAERTGGTYSTLKVQPAELEDSGVYFCASSRRLAGGYNEQFFGPGTRLTVL.

V usage is TRBV2 and J usage is TRBJ2-1, with 7 bases identical to TRBD2. The germline CDR1 and CDR2 sequences are SNHLY and FYNNEI. J lost 7 bases, V lost 8 bases, and 11 bases had no gene match. This CDR3 contains 14 residues. For the CDR3, the DNA is TGTGCCAGCGTGCAGCGGGAAAAGGGGAATGAGCAGTTCTTC. Its protein product is CASVQREKGNEQFF.

J is TRBJ2-1 and V is TRBV7-6; D is undetermined. The CDR3 is 15 amino acids. Trimming cost V 1 base and J 3 bases, with 10 bases left between them. Germline CDR1 and CDR2: SGHVS and FNYEAQ. DNA for the CDR3: TGTGCCAGCAGCTTAGTTGGCGGTGGCTACAATGAGCAGTTCTTC. It encodes CASSLVGGGYNEQFF.

This sequence joins TRBV20-1 and TRBJ1-1; a possible D gene is TRBD1 (5 bases). V shed 2 bases and J shed 11 bases, with 15 bases lying between them. CDR1 and CDR2 (germline): DFQATT, SNEGSKA (reference sequence). The CDR3 spans 12 residues. The CDR3 DNA reads as TGCAGTGCTAGACCTGGGGGAATGGGGGCTTTCTTT. As protein: CSARPGGMGAFF.

V and J are TRBV29-1 and TRBJ2-1, with 8 bases identical to TRBD2. J gave up 8 bases and V 0 bases, and 15 bases lay outside the gene matches. From germline, CDR1 is SQVTM and CDR2 ANQGSEA. The CDR3 covers 17 residues. The CDR3 here is CSVEDPFESGSIDEQFF. CDR3 sequence (DNA): TGCAGCGTTGAAGATCCCTTTGAAAGCGGGAGTATAGATGAGCAGTTCTTC.

This clonotype came up a few times. V and J are TRBV18 and TRBJ2-7; TRBD2 matches 13 bases. CDR3 length equals 15 residues. Germline loops: CDR1 KGHSH, CDR2 LQKENI. Losses at the gene ends were 4 bases for V and 1 base for J; bases not matched to a gene: 1. The CDR3 DNA is TGTGCCAGCTCACGACTAGCGGGAGGTTCCTACGAGCAGTACTTC. Protein: CASSRLAGGSYEQYF.

This rearrangement joins TRBV5-1 to TRBJ2-3; 9 bases line up with TRBD2. The CDR3 contains 15 residues. Germline CDR1 is SGHRS and CDR2 is YFSETQ. The ends lost 4 bases at V and 3 bases at J; junction bases unmatched: 6. DNA for the CDR3: TGCGCCAGCAGCAAGAGCGGGAGGATTACAGATACGCAGTATTTT. Its translation is CASSKSGRITDTQYF.

This chain joins TRBV13 and TRBJ2-5; no reliable D call. Looked up from germline, CDR1 is PRHDT and CDR2 is FYEKMQ (reference sequence). This CDR3 spans 13 amino acids. Trimming pared 3 bases from V and 5 bases from J, leaving 10 bases between. In DNA form, the CDR3 reads TGTGCCAGCAGCTTTTTTCTGGGGGAGACCCAGTACTTC. Its translation is CASSFFLGETQYF.

V is TRBV19 and J is TRBJ1-5; TRBD1 is a possible D gene (6 bases). Germline V gene lookup returns CDR1 LNHDA and CDR2 SQIVND (reference sequence). CDR3 length: 15 amino acids. V dropped 6 bases and J dropped 2 bases, with 14 bases sitting between them. The CDR3 bases are TGTGCCAGTAGCCCACAGGGAATCGGCAATCAGCCCCAGCATTTT. Translating gives CASSPQGIGNQPQHF.

The chain couples TRBV28 to TRBJ2-7; D possibly corresponds to TRBD2 (6 bases). CDR1 MDHEN and CDR2 SYDVKM come from the germline V gene. The V end was cut by 5 bases, the J end by 0 bases, with 14 bases between. The CDR3 runs to 15 residues. The DNA of the CDR3 is TGTGCCAGCAGTGGGGGATTAGCGGACTCCTACGAGCAGTACTTC. Translated, it gives CASSGGLADSYEQYF.

The chain links TRBV4-3 to TRBJ2-1, with 7 positions matching TRBD2. The CDR3 runs to 15 residues. With V trimmed by 4 bases and J by 7 bases, 10 bases remained unmatched. Germline assignment: CDR1 LGHNA and CDR2 YSLEER. CDR3 region: CASSPRLAERNEQFF. CDR3 in DNA: TGCGCCAGCAGCCCTCGCCTAGCGGAGAGGAATGAGCAGTTCTTC.

The V and J genes are TRBV5-6 and TRBJ2-3; TRBD2 might be the D (6 bases). CDR3 size: 14 residues. The germline gives CDR1 SGHDT, CDR2 YYEEEE. The V and J ends lost 2 bases and 2 bases respectively, with 9 bases between them. As DNA, the CDR3 is TGTGCCAGCAGCTTTGCGGGACTCACAGATACGCAGTATTTT. It encodes CASSFAGLTDTQYF.